Listed below are T cell receptor beta chains from one sample, sequenced in a study of CD8+CD57+ T cells in acquired aplastic anemia. TCRdb independently ran MiXCR on the reads; one entry per CDR3 protein. The sample includes fewer than 200,000 distinct CDR3 sequences, less than 50% of them seen just once. Sample: sorted CD4+, CD8+, or CD8+CD57+ T cells (not recorded which) from PBMCs. All receptors come from a human donor with aplastic anemia. Both conserved end residues are part of each CDR3. A D gene is named only where the DNA matches it firmly. Size is omitted from some rows. Given values are once, few, many or a class for expanded clones.

j_call v_call cdr3_length clone_size d_call cdr3_nt cdr3_aa
TRBJ2-7 TRBV5-1 14 NA NA TGCGCCAGCAGCTTGGTGGGCGGGATCGGCGAGCAGTACTTC CASSLVGGIGEQYF
TRBJ1-1 TRBV19 12 once NA TGTGCCACCACGACAGGTAACACTGAAGCTTTCTTT CATTTGNTEAFF
TRBJ2-1 TRBV12-3/TRBV12-4 15 NA NA TGTGCCAGCAGTGCAGGGTCGAGCTCCTACAATGAGCAGTTCTTC CASSAGSSSYNEQFF
TRBJ2-7 TRBV24-1 15 many TRBD1 TGTGCCACCAGTGATTCGGGACAGGGGGTACACGAGCAGTACTTC CATSDSGQGVHEQYF
TRBJ2-1 TRBV9 15 many TRBD2 TGTGCCAGCAGCGCGGGGGGTAGGGAAGGCCATGAGCAGTTCTTC CASSAGGREGHEQFF
TRBJ2-7 TRBV4-2 16 once NA TGTGCCAGCAGCCAAGTCGACAGATCAGAGGCCTACGAGCAGTACTTC CASSQVDRSEAYEQYF
TRBJ1-2 TRBV9 13 few TRBD1 TGTGCCAGCAGCGGAGACAGGGGGTATGGCTACACCTTC CASSGDRGYGYTF
TRBJ1-4 TRBV2 14 many NA TGTGCCAGCAGTGAACAGGGTTCAAATGAAAAACTGTTTTTT CASSEQGSNEKLFF
TRBJ2-7 TRBV2 14 NA TRBD1 TGTGCCAGCAGTAAGGACAGGATCGGGTACGAGCAGTACTTC CASSKDRIGYEQYF
TRBJ1-2 TRBV7-6 14 many NA TGTGCCAGCAGCTTCGGGGGGGCGCTTCGCGGCTACACCTTC CASSFGGALRGYTF
TRBJ2-3 TRBV14 12 NA NA TGTGCCAGCAGCCCTGATCCAAATACGCAGTATTTT CASSPDPNTQYF
TRBJ1-2 TRBV30 15 NA TRBD1 TGTGCCTGGGTTATGGGACAGGGAGAAAACTATGGCTACACCTTC CAWVMGQGENYGYTF
TRBJ2-3 TRBV24-1 16 many TRBD1 TGTGCCACCAGTGATTTGCAGGGGGCGGTTGCGGATACGCAGTATTTT CATSDLQGAVADTQYF
TRBJ2-7 TRBV12-3/TRBV12-4 16 NA NA TGTGCCAGCAGTTTAGGAGGGTGGGTCCCAGGACCCGAGCAGTACTTC CASSLGGWVPGPEQYF